This T cell receptor (beta chain) derives from a study of Ad26.COV2.S vaccination and SARS-CoV-2 variants (dated by TCRdb to about 2021). Looking at the study overall: Donors in the vaccine arm were drawn from COV1001, a phase I-IIa trial of Ad26.COV2.S in healthy adults that was multicentre, randomized, double-blind and placebo-controlled. Ad26.COV2.S was administered intramuscularly at a dose of 5x10^10 or 1x10^11 viral particles, either as one shot or as two shots given 56 days apart. TCRbeta repertoire sequencing served as the tool for gauging how specific and how broad the SARS-CoV-2-reactive T cell receptors were following Ad26.COV2.S vaccination. A total of 32 samples were included in the TCR-sequenced set, comprising roughly 19 Ad26.COV2.S vaccine recipients, 5 placebo recipients and 8 SARS-CoV-2 convalescent individuals. Participants in the trial were split at random into five groups of five each, receiving low-dose or high-dose Ad26.COV2.S once or twice, or else placebo on both occasions. Investigators remained blinded to trial group allocation during experiments and outcome assessment.

For this clone: No cognate antigen has been identified for it. The sample holds no much larger clone one base away, and base qualities are not on file.

Its CDR3 holds 15 amino acids, cysteine through phenylalanine. The kept DNA is CDR3 alone, 45 bases in frame from the first base. The immunoSEQ Assay was the method used to sequence TCRbeta CDR3 regions. After extraction, genomic DNA underwent amplification by bias-controlled multiplex PCR, followed by high-throughput sequencing. The authors processed their data as follows. To quantify the absolute abundance of every unique TCRbeta CDR3 region, sequences were collapsed and filtered. Usable DNA was measured by amplifying reference genes present in all nucleated cells, and TCRbeta template counts were normalized to that usable DNA to estimate T cell fraction. Repertoire TCRs were annotated as SARS-CoV-2-specific by exact matching of V gene, CDR3 amino acid sequence and J gene to a known reactive TCR set. MIRA supplied the reference SARS-CoV-2 TCR set, which was filtered for enrichment in COVID-19-positive ImmuneCODE repertoires so that public or cross-reactive TCRs were removed. Using the MIRA antigens, annotated TCRs were further analysed by specific ORF or by position within an ORF. Depth was the summed frequency of annotated unique rearrangements, while breadth was defined as annotated unique rearrangements over total unique productive rearrangements. Two-sided Wilcoxon rank-sum tests were applied when comparing TCR breadth between groups. Entries here come from immuneACCESS through TCRdb and include only in-frame sequences with V and J called. Some clones fail to appear in such tables; in the studies checked, an unresolved V gene covers under half of the shortfall, and the cause of the remainder is unknown. Clone size and V and J calls were adopted from that table, with D and trimming inferred from the DNA. This sample has 350,000 to 450,000 clones in its table, and around 86% of those were observed once. Around 3.6% of the sample is taken by the ten largest.

Per the publication, the treatment or condition label means: around 19 received Ad26.COV2.S at low or high dose, single or two shots; 5 received placebo; per-sample allocation not given. Repertoires of vaccine and placebo recipients were sequenced from samples collected on day 63 after the first injection. Between 29 July and 7 August 2020, Cohort 1b enrolled 25 adults aged 18-55 years at one site in Boston, USA. Ad26.COV2.S was a replication-incompetent adenovirus type 26 vector that expressed a prefusion-stabilized SARS-CoV-2 spike protein derived from the original Wuhan strain. General study outcomes and caveats: It was noted by the authors that total T cell responses may have been underestimated by the TCR breadth and depth analyses. After vaccination, substantial breadth of spike-specific CD8+ and CD4+ T cell responses was reported. The study was not powered for comparison of responses between vaccine doses or regimens. Vaccine and placebo recipients had similar non-spike TCR breadth, a finding consistent with the vaccine containing only spike. Higher spike-specific TCR breadth was observed in Ad26.COV2.S recipients than in placebo recipients (P = 0.0014).

The sample was peripheral blood, taken in a trial of Ad26.COV2.S vaccine versus placebo. The sequence joins TRBV21-1 to TRBJ1-6; no check of the table's D call, TRBD1, against the DNA was made. TRBV21-1 is designated a pseudogene. This clonotype was sampled from a person aged 18-60 years who received the Ad26.COV2.S COVID-19 vaccine or a placebo. The base sequence is TGTGCCAGCAGCAAAGATAGGGGCGACAATTCACCCCTCCACTTT. Translation gives CASSKDRGDNSPLHF.